The subject of this entry is one TCR beta chain. This sample is drawn from a study of CD8 T cells in Susac syndrome. Negative isolation yielded CD8+ and CD4+ T cells; FACS enriched TEMRA cells. An amount of RNA that ranged from roughly 0.45 to 1 ug was reverse transcribed with random hexamers. TCRdb re-analysed the immunoSEQ multiplex PCR reads in MiXCR, keeping a single row per CDR3 protein. The table includes under 200,000 distinct CDR3 sequences, approximately 95% detected once. Trimming took off 6 bases at V and 1 base at J, with 16 bases between the two ends. CDR3 size: 15 residues. The germline V gene has CDR1 SNHLY and CDR2 FYNNEI.

The TCR comes from a human donor with multiple sclerosis. The chain carries TRBV2 and TRBJ2-7, with TRBD2 as a possible D gene (6 bases). The sample consisted of CD8+ T cells from PBMCs. The CDR3 DNA reads TGTGCCAGCAGGGGGGGATCGGGCGGATCCTACGAGCAGTACTTC. It codes for CASRGGSGGSYEQYF.